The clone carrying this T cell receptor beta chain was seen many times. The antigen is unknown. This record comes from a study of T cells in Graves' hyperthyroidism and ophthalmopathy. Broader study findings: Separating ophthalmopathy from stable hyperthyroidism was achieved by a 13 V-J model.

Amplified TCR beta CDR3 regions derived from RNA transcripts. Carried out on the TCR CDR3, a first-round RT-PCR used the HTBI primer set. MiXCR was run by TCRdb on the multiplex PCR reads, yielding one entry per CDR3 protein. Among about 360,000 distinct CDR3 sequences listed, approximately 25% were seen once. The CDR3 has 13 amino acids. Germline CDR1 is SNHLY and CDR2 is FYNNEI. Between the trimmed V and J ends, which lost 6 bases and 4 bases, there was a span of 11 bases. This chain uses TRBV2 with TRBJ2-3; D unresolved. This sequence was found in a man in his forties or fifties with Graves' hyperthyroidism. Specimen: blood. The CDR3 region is CASRVIAADTQYF. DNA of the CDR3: TGTGCCAGCAGGGTAATAGCTGCAGATACGCAGTATTTT.